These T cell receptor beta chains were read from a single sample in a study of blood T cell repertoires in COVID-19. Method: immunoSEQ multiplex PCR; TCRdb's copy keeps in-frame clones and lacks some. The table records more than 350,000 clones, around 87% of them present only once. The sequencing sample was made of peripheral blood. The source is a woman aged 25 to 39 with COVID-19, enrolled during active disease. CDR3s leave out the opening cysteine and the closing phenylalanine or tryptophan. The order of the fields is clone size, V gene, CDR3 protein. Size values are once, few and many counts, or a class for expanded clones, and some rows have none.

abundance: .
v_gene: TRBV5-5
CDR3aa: ASSSAVTNRGEDYGYT

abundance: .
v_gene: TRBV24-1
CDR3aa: ATSAGRETQY

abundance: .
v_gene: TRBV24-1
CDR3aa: ATSDIRTGDNQPQH

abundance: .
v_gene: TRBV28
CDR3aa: ASIPGGGSNQPQH

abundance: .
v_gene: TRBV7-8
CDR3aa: ASSLTASGRGEQY

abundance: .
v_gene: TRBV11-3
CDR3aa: ASSRQGRDEQY

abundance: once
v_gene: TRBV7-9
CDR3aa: ASSTTRNEQY

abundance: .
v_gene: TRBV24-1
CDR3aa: ATPGTVRDTQY

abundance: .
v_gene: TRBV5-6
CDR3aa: ASSGSGYLETQY

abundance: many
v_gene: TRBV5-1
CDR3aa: ASSLRVTTEAF

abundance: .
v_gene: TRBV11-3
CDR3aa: ASSSGPHNEQF

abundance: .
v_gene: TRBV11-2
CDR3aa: ASSPRDTEAF

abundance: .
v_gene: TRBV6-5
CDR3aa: ASTTASGVTEQF

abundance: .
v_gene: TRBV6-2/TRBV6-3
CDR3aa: ASSVWEGSYEQY

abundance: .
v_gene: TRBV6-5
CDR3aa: ASREFYTDTQY

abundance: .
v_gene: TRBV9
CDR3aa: ASSVGNMYGNTIY

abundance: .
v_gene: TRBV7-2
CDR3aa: ASSPQPGGEQY

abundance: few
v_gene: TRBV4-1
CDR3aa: ASSPQDVGAGANVLT

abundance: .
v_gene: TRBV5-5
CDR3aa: ASSLNRGHEQY

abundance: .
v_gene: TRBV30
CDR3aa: AWSRRVYYEQY

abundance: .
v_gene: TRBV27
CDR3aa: ASSKDRGAIYEQY

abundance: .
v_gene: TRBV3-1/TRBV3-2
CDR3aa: ASSRRGTDTQY

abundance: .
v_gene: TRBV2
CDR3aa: ASQANTQY

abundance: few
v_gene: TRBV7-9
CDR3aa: ASSSPGQPRNEQF

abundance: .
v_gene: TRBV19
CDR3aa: ASRTEGQTNQPQH

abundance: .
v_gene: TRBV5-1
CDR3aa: ASSLAGYGYT

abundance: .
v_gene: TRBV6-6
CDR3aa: ASSYRGGDSPLH

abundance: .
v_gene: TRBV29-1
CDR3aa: SVEPTGRRNTIY

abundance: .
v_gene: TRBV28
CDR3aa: ASSLGVGQGDTEAF

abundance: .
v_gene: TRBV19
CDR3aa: ASSIGAGGELF

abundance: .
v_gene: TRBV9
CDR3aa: ASSVGTTQETQY

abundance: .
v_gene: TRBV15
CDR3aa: ATSRDRITGGGGYT

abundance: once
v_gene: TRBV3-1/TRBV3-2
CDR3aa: ASSTRRGMGYT

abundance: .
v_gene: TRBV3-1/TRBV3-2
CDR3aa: ASRLADGEQF

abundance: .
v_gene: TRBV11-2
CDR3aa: ASSLIGQHEQF

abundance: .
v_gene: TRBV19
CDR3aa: ASSINRAYEQY

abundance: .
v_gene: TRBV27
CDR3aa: ASSLRGNRFNEQF

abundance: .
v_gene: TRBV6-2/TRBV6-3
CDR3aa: ASSYGQNYGYT

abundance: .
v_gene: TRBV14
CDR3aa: ASSQESGAQY